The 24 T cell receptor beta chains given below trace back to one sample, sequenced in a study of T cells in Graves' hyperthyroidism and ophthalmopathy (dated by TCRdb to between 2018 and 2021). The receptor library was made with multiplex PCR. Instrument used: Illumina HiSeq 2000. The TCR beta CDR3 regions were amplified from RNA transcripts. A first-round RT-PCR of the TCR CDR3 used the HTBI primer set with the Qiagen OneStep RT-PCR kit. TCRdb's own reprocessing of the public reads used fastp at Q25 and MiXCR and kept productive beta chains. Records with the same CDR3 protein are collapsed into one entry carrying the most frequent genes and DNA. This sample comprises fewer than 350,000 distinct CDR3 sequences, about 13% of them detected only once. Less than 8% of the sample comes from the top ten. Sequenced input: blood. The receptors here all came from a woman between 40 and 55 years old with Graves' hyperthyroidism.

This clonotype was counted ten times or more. The CDR3 DNA sequence: TGTGCCAGCATGCTGACTAGCCCCCAAGAGACCCAGTACTTC. Translating it yields CASMLTSPQETQYF. The chain combines TRBV6-1 with TRBJ2-5; 7 bases map to TRBD2. This CDR3 contains 14 residues. Germline V gene lookup returns CDR1 MNHNS and CDR2 SASEGT. The junction had 6 bases not matched to a gene; V was cut back by 7 bases and J by 1 base.

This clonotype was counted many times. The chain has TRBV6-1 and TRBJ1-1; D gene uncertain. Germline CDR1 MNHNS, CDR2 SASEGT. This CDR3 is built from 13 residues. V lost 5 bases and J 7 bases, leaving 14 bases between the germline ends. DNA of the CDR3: TGTGCCAGCAGTCCTAAAGTCGTGAGTGAAGCTTTCTTT. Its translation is CASSPKVVSEAFF.

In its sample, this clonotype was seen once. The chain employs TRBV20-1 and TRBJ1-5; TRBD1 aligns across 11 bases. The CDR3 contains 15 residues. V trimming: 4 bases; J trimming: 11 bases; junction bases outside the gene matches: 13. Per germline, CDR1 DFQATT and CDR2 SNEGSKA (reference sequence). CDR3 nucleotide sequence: TGCAGTGCTAAAGATCTCGGACAGGGGGCCTTCGCCCAGCATTTT. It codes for CSAKDLGQGAFAQHF.

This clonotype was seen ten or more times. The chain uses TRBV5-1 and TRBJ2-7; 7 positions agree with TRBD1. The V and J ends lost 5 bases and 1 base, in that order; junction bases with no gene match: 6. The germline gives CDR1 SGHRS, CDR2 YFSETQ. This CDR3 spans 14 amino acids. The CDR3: CASRTGTVSYEQYF. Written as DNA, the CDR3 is TGCGCCAGCAGAACCGGGACAGTATCCTACGAGCAGTACTTC.

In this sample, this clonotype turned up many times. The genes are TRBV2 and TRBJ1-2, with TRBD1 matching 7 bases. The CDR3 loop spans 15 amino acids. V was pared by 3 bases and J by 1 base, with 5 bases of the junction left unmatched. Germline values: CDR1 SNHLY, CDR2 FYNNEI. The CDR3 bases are TGTGCCAGCAGTGACAGGGGGGGGGATAACTATGGCTACACCTTC. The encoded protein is CASSDRGGDNYGYTF.

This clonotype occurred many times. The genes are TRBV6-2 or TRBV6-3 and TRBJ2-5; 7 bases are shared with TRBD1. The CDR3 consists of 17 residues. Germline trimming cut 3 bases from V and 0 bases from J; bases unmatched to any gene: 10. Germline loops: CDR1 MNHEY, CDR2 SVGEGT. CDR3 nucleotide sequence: TGTGCCAGCAGTTATCAGCCAGGGGGTTGGGACCAAGAGACCCAGTACTTC. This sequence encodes CASSYQPGGWDQETQYF.

The CDR3 DNA is TGTGCCAGCAGTGAAGCGGCGAAGGCATCCTACGAGCAGTACTTC. Encoded protein: CASSEAAKASYEQYF. V is TRBV2 and J is TRBJ2-7; D gene uncertain. V was trimmed by 0 bases and J by 1 base, leaving 10 bases between them. Germline lookup yields CDR1 SNHLY and CDR2 FYNNEI. This CDR3 is 15 amino acids long.

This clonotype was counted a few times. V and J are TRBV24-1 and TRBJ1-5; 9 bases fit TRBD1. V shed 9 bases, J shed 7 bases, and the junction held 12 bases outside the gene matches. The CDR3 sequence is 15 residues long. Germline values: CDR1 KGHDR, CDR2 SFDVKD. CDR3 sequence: CATATSGTGTQPQHF. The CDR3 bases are TGTGCCACCGCAACATCCGGGACAGGGACCCAGCCCCAGCATTTT.

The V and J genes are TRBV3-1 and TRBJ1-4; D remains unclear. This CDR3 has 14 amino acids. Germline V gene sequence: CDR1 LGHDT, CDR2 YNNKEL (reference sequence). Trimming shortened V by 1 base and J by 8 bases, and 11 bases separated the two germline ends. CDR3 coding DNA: TGTGCCAGCAGCCAAGGCTGGGGTCGAGAAAAACTGTTTTTT. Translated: CASSQGWGREKLFF. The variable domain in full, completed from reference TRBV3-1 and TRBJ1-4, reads DTAVSQTPKYLVTQMGNDKSIKCEQNLGHDTMYWYKQDSKKFLKIMFSYNNKELIINETVPNRFSPKSPDKAHLNLHINSLELGDSAVYFCASSQGWGREKLFFGSGTQLSVL.

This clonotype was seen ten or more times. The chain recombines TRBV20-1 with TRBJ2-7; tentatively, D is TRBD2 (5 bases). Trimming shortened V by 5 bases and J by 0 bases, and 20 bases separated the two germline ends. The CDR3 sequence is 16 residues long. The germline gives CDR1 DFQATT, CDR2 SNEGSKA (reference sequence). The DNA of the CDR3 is TGCAGTGCTGGCCCTTACGGCCAGCGGACCTCCTACGAGCAGTACTTC. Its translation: CSAGPYGQRTSYEQYF.

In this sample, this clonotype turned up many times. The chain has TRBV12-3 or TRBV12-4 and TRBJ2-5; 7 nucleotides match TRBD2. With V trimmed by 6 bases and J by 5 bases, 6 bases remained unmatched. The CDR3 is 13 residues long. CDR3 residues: CASRGLNGETQYF. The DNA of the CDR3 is TGTGCCAGCAGGGGACTAAATGGGGAGACCCAGTACTTC.

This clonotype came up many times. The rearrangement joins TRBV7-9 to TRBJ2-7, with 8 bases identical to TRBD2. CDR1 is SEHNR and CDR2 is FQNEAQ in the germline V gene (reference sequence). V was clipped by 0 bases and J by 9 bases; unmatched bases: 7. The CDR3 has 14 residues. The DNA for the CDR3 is TGTGCCAGCAGCTTAGCGAGCGGGAGCGGGATGCAGTACTTC. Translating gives CASSLASGSGMQYF.

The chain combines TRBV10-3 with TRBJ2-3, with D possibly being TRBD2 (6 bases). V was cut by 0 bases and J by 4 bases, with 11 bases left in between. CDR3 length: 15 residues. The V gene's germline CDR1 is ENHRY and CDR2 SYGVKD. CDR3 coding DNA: TGTGCCATCAGTGAGTCGGCGGGAATAGCAGATACGCAGTATTTT. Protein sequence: CAISESAGIADTQYF.

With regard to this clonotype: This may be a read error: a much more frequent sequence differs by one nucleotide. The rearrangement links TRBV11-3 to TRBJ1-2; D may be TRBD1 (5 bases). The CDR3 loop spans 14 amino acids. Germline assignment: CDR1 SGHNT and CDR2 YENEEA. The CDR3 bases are TGTGCCAGCAGCTTAGAGGGACCTAACTATGGCTACGCCTTC. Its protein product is CASSLEGPNYGYAF.

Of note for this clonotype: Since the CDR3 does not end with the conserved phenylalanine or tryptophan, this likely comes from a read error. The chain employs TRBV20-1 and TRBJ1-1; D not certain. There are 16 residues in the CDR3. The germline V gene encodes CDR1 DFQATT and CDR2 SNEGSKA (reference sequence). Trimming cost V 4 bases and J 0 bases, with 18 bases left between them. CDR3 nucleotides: TGCAGTGCTAATTATCCCGGCGGGTCCATGAACACTGAAGCTTTCCTT. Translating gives CSANYPGGSMNTEAFL.

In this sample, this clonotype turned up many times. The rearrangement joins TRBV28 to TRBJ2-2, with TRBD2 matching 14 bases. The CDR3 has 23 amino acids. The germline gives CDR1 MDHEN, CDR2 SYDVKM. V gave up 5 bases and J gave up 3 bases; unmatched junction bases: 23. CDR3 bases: TGTGCCAGCAGTGCCTCATACTACCTGGGACTAGCGGGAGAGGGAAAAGACACCGGGGAGCTGTTTTTT. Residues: CASSASYYLGLAGEGKDTGELFF.

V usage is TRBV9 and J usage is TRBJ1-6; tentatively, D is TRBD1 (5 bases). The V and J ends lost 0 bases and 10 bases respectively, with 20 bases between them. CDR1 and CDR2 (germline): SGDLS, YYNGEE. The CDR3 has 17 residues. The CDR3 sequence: CASSVADFGIGDSPLHF. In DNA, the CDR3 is TGTGCCAGCAGCGTAGCGGACTTTGGGATCGGGGACTCACCCCTCCACTTT.

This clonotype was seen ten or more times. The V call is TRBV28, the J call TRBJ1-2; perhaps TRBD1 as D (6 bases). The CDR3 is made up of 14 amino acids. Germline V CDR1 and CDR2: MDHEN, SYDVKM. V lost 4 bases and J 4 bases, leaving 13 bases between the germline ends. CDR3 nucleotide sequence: TGTGCCAGCAGTTACCAACAGGGAGTCTATGGCTACACCTTC. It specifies CASSYQQGVYGYTF.

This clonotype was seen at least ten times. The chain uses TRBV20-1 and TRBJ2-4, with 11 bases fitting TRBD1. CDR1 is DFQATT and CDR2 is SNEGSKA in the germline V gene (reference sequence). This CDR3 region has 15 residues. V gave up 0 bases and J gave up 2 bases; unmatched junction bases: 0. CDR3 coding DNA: TGCAGTGCTAGAGAGGACAGGGGGCCCAAAAACATTCAGTACTTC. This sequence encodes CSAREDRGPKNIQYF.

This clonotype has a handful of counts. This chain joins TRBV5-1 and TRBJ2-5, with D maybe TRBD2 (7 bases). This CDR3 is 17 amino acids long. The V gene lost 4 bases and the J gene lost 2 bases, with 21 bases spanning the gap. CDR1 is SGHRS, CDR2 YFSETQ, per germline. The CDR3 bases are TGCGCCAGCAGCATACAGCCCGTAGGGGGAGGGCAAGAGACCCAGTACTTC. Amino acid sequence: CASSIQPVGGGQETQYF.

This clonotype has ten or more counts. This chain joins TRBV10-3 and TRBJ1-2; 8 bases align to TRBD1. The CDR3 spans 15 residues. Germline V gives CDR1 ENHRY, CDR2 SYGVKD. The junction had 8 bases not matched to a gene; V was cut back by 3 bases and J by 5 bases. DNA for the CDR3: TGTGCCATCAGTGAACTCAGGGGGCTAAAGTATGGCTACACCTTC. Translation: CAISELRGLKYGYTF.

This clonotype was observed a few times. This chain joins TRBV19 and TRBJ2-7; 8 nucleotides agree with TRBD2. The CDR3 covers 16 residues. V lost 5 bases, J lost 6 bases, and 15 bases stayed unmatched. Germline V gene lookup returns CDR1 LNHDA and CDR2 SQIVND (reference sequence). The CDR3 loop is CASSHGRGRGAGEQYF. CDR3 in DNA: TGTGCCAGTAGTCACGGGAGGGGTCGGGGGGCTGGCGAGCAGTACTTC.

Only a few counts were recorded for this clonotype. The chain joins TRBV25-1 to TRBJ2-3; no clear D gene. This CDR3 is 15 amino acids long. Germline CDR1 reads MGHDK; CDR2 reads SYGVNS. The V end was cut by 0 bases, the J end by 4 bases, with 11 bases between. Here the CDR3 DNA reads TGTGCCAGCAGTGAATATCTTGGGTCCGCAGATACGCAGTATTTT. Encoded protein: CASSEYLGSADTQYF.

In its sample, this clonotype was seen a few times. CDR3 residues: CASSVEGGSTGTQYF. CDR3 DNA sequence: TGTGCCAGCAGCGTAGAGGGCGGGAGCACGGGTACGCAGTATTTT. The V call is TRBV9, the J call TRBJ2-3; 7 bases map to TRBD2. The trim removed 0 bases at V and 8 bases at J, leaving 9 bases unmatched. Germline V gene sequence: CDR1 SGDLS, CDR2 YYNGEE. The CDR3 spans 15 residues. Using reference TRBV9 and TRBJ2-3 for the parts outside the CDR3, the full variable domain is DSGVTQTPKHLITATGQRVTLRCSPRSGDLSVYWYQQSLDQGLQFLIQYYNGEERAKGNILERFSAQQFPDLHSELNLSSLELGDSALYFCASSVEGGSTGTQYFGPGTRLTVL.